The 21 T cell receptor beta chains listed next were all sequenced from one sample in a study of tumor-infiltrating lymphocytes in localized non-small cell lung cancer. Profiling relied on immunoSEQ multiplex PCR, and the TCRdb table lists in-frame clones only, not all of them. The sample holds over 15,000 clones, around 63% seen once. Sequencing was performed on lung tumor tissue. The receptors originated from a human donor with non-small cell lung cancer.

The V call is TRBV29-1, the J call TRBJ2-5; no definite D call. The CDR3 covers 10 residues. Trimming took 4 bases from V and 5 from J, leaving 5 bases between them. Per germline, CDR1 SQVTM and CDR2 ANQGSEA. The CDR3 sequence: CSVGRETQYF. The CDR3 region has the DNA TGCAGCGTTGGCAGGGAGACCCAGTACTTC.

The chain recombines TRBV11-2 with TRBJ1-2; D is possibly TRBD1 (5 bases). V lost 0 bases, J lost 8 bases, and 13 bases lay in between. Germline CDR1 is SGHAT and CDR2 is FQNNGV. The CDR3 has 14 amino acids. DNA of the CDR3: TGTGCCAGCAGCTTAGACAGGGTTACGTCCGGCTACACCTTC. It specifies CASSLDRVTSGYTF.

The V and J genes are TRBV6-1 and TRBJ1-5; D is unresolved. The CDR3 runs to 13 residues. Between the trimmed V and J ends, which lost 8 bases and 0 bases, there was a span of 8 bases. Germline loops: CDR1 MNHNS, CDR2 SASEGT. The CDR3 coding sequence is TGTGCCAGCGGCGCTTATAGCAATCAGCCCCAGCATTTT. As protein: CASGAYSNQPQHF.

The chain has TRBV6-6 and TRBJ2-7; TRBD1 agrees at 11 bases. The germline V gene has CDR1 MNHNY and CDR2 SVGAGI (reference sequence). CDR3 size: 14 residues. Losses at the gene ends were 8 bases for V and 5 bases for J; bases not matched to a gene: 8. CDR3 in DNA: TGTGCCAGCGTCCAGGGACAGGGGGACAACGAGCAGTACTTC. It encodes CASVQGQGDNEQYF.

The chain joins TRBV23-1 to TRBJ2-5; D is unresolved. TRBV23-1 is identified as an open reading frame with a role that is uncertain. The CDR3 contains 13 residues. V lost 4 bases and J 3 bases, leaving 9 bases between the germline ends. The CDR3 is CASSRAGEETQYF. In DNA, the CDR3 is TGCGCCAGCAGTCGCGCAGGAGAAGAGACCCAGTACTTC.

With regard to this clone: Distinct nucleotide sequences in the sample also encode this CDR3. V is TRBV18 and J is TRBJ2-3, with D uncertain. Trimming left V 0 bases short and J 2 bases short, with 6 bases between. Germline CDR1 KGHSH, CDR2 LQKENI. The CDR3 totals 14 residues. CDR3: CASSPPGSTDTQYF. For the CDR3, the DNA is TGTGCCAGCTCACCACCGGGGTCCACAGATACGCAGTATTTT.

This chain joins TRBV28 and TRBJ2-5; possible D gene TRBD1, 5 bases. The CDR3 is 15 residues long. The germline gives CDR1 MDHEN, CDR2 SYDVKM. Between the trimmed V and J ends, which lost 6 bases and 2 bases, there was a span of 16 bases. The CDR3: CASSPRPGLQETQYF. The CDR3 DNA follows: TGTGCCAGCAGCCCTCGGCCAGGGTTGCAAGAGACCCAGTACTTC.

The chain uses TRBV11-2 and TRBJ1-2, with unresolved D. The V end lost 5 bases, the J end lost 2 bases, and 27 bases lay between the germline ends. The CDR3 loop spans 19 amino acids. CDR1 and CDR2 (germline): SGHAT, FQNNGV. CDR3 sequence reads: CASSPNRWRARELNYGYTF. The DNA of the CDR3 is TGTGCCAGCAGCCCAAACCGTTGGCGGGCACGAGAGTTGAACTATGGCTACACCTTC.

The CDR3 region has the DNA TGTGCCAGCAGCTTAGAAGGGGTTGAGGGAGGGAAACTGTTTTTT. It translates to CASSLEGVEGGKLFF. The gene calls are TRBV7-2 and TRBJ1-4; TRBD1 might be the D (5 bases). The germline V gene encodes CDR1 SGHTA and CDR2 FQGNSA. Trimming shortened V by 1 base and J by 11 bases, and 17 bases separated the two germline ends. The CDR3 runs to 15 residues.

The chain uses TRBV6-4 and TRBJ2-3, with 14 bases that match TRBD2. Germline assignment: CDR1 MRHNA and CDR2 SNTAGT. The V gene end was trimmed by 0 bases and the J gene end by 4 bases; junction bases not matched to a gene: 0. The length of the CDR3 is 16 residues. CDR3 residues: CASSDSTSGGADTQYF. CDR3 nucleotide sequence: TGTGCCAGCAGTGACTCGACTAGCGGGGGGGCAGATACGCAGTATTTT.

This clone is deemed medium-sized. This chain connects TRBV19 to TRBJ2-1, with 8 nucleotides matching TRBD2. In germline, CDR1 is LNHDA, CDR2 SQIVND (reference sequence). V shed 2 bases, J shed 7 bases, and the junction held 7 bases outside the gene matches. This CDR3 region has 15 residues. The CDR3 loop is CASSINGGAFNEQFF. CDR3 in DNA: TGTGCCAGTAGTATAAACGGGGGGGCATTTAATGAGCAGTTCTTC.

This clone showed up just a few times. The chain has TRBV6-1 and TRBJ2-7, with a tentative D call TRBD1 (5 bases). CDR1 and CDR2 (germline): MNHNS, SASEGT. The germline V and J ends were trimmed by 4 bases and 7 bases, with 8 bases remaining between them. The length of the CDR3 is 11 residues. The CDR3 protein is CASSGQIEQYF. DNA of the CDR3: TGTGCCAGCAGTGGACAGATTGAGCAGTACTTC.

This sequence joins TRBV4-1 and TRBJ1-1; 7 bases are shared with TRBD1. Germline V gene sequence: CDR1 MGHRA, CDR2 YSYEKL. V dropped 5 bases and J dropped 7; count of bases not matched to a gene: 4. The CDR3 has 12 amino acids. Here the CDR3 reads CASSERQGEAFF. CDR3 DNA: TGCGCCAGCAGCGAACGACAGGGTGAAGCTTTCTTT.

The chain links TRBV5-8 to TRBJ1-1, with TRBD1 matching 11 bases. V dropped 0 bases and J dropped 0; count of bases not matched to a gene: 1. Germline CDR1 reads SGHTS; CDR2 reads YDEGEE. There are 16 residues in the CDR3. The CDR3 sequence: CASSLEGQGVNTEAFF. The CDR3 DNA reads TGTGCCAGCAGCTTGGAGGGACAGGGGGTGAACACTGAAGCTTTCTTT. Supplemented by reference TRBV5-8 and TRBJ1-1, the full variable domain reads EAGVTQSPTHLIKTRGQQATLRCSPISGHTSVYWYQQALGLGLQFLLWYDEGEERNRGNFPPRFSGRQFPNYSSELNVNALELEDSALYLCASSLEGQGVNTEAFFGQGTRLTVV.

J is TRBJ2-1 and V is TRBV10-3; 12 nucleotides align to TRBD2. This CDR3 spans 15 amino acids. V shed 7 bases, J shed 8 bases, and the junction held 9 bases outside the gene matches. Germline V CDR1 and CDR2: ENHRY, SYGVKD. The CDR3 sequence is CAITSTSGSLYEQFF. The CDR3 coding sequence is TGTGCCATCACCTCGACTAGCGGGAGTCTCTATGAGCAGTTCTTC.

The CDR3 bases are TGTGCCAGCAGCCAAGAAGGCCCCACTAGCGGGCTCTCCTACAATGAGCAGTTCTTC. Its protein is CASSQEGPTSGLSYNEQFF. The chain uses TRBV4-2 and TRBJ2-1; 9 nucleotides align to TRBD2. The CDR3 sequence is 19 residues long. Germline loops: CDR1 LGHNA, CDR2 YNFKEQ. V was pared by 0 bases and J by 0 bases, with 9 bases of the junction left unmatched.

The chain uses TRBV28 and TRBJ2-7, with TRBD2 matching 7 bases. CDR3 length: 14 amino acids. V lost 4 bases to trimming and J lost 4 bases; unmatched junction nucleotides: 7. Germline V gene lookup returns CDR1 MDHEN and CDR2 SYDVKM. CDR3 DNA sequence: TGTGCCAGCAGTTCCCCAACGCGGGGGTACGAGCAGTACTTC. It specifies CASSSPTRGYEQYF. The whole variable domain, remainder taken from reference TRBV28 and TRBJ2-7, is DVKVTQSSRYLVKRTGEKVFLECVQDMDHENMFWYRQDPGLGLRLIYFSYDVKMKEKGDIPEGYSVSREKKERFSLILESASTNQTSMYLCASSSPTRGYEQYFGPGTRLTVT.

J is TRBJ1-5 and V is TRBV4-1; D unclear. The CDR3 totals 13 residues. The V end was cut by 1 base, the J end by 7 bases, with 8 bases between. The germline V gene has CDR1 MGHRA and CDR2 YSYEKL. The DNA for the CDR3 is TGCGCCAGCAGCCAAGCGGCTGCGCAGCCCCAGCATTTT. Protein: CASSQAAAQPQHF.

The count of this clone is one. This chain connects TRBV7-2 to TRBJ1-5, with TRBD1 as a possible D gene (5 bases). Trimming took 1 base from V and 4 from J, leaving 11 bases between them. Germline V lookup: CDR1 SGHTA, CDR2 FQGNSA. CDR3 length: 15 residues. CDR3 sequence (DNA): TGTGCCAGCAGCTTAGGTATAGCAGGGAATCAGCCCCAGCATTTT. It translates to CASSLGIAGNQPQHF.

The gene calls are TRBV19 and TRBJ1-1, with unresolved D. The CDR3 is 13 amino acids. Germline V lookup: CDR1 LNHDA, CDR2 SQIVND (reference sequence). V was clipped by 3 bases and J by 2 bases, with 7 bases between them. The CDR3 reads CASSMMLNTEAFF. CDR3 sequence (DNA): TGTGCCAGTAGTATGATGTTAAACACTGAAGCTTTCTTT.

The chain couples TRBV18 to TRBJ2-7, with 9 bases lining up with TRBD1. The CDR3 sequence is 15 residues long. With V trimmed by 3 bases and J by 7 bases, 10 bases remained unmatched. Per germline, CDR1 KGHSH and CDR2 LQKENI. For the CDR3, the DNA is TGTGCCAGCTCACCCCCGGGACAGGGTTTCGGGGAGCAGTACTTC. Protein product: CASSPPGQGFGEQYF.